A single sample is the source of the 9 T cell receptor beta chains below, sequenced in a study of blood T cell repertoires in COVID-19. Measured with immunoSEQ multiplex PCR; TCRdb has only the in-frame clones, and not every one. The profile shows 45,000 to 55,000 clones, 86% of them singletons. Sequencing was performed on peripheral blood. The receptors were sampled from a man between 65 and 85 years old with active COVID-19.

This clone was picked up a small number of times. The V gene is TRBV11-1, the J gene TRBJ2-7, with D uncertain. CDR3 length: 12 residues. The ends were cut back, 4 bases at V and 0 bases at J, with 4 bases in the middle. Per germline, CDR1 SGHAT and CDR2 FQDESV (reference sequence). The CDR3 here is CASSSSSYEQYF. In DNA, the CDR3 is TGTGCCAGCAGCTCGAGCTCCTACGAGCAGTACTTC.

V gene TRBV5-1 combines with J gene TRBJ1-6; a possible D gene is TRBD1 (5 bases). Germline V lookup: CDR1 SGHRS, CDR2 YFSETQ. The length of the CDR3 is 15 residues. The V and J ends lost 1 base and 7 bases respectively, with 12 bases between them. CDR3 DNA: TGCGCCAGCAGCTTGCCGGACGGGGGGAATTCACCCCTCCACTTT. This gives the protein CASSLPDGGNSPLHF.

This sequence joins TRBV5-1 and TRBJ2-3; TRBD1 agrees at 10 bases. V was pared by 4 bases and J by 2 bases, with 4 bases of the junction left unmatched. From germline, CDR1 is SGHRS and CDR2 YFSETQ. The CDR3 runs to 15 residues. CDR3 in amino acids: CASSRTGGYTDTQYF. In DNA, the CDR3 is TGCGCCAGCAGCCGGACAGGGGGGTACACAGATACGCAGTATTTT. The entire variable domain, with the rest obtained from reference TRBV5-1 and TRBJ2-3, is as follows: KAGVTQTPRYLIKTRGQQVTLSCSPISGHRSVSWYQQTPGQGLQFLFEYFSETQRNKGNFPGRFSGRQFSNSRSEMNVSTLELGDSALYLCASSRTGGYTDTQYFGPGTRLTVL.

V and J are TRBV7-3 and TRBJ2-1; 14 nucleotides match TRBD2. The length of the CDR3 is 16 residues. The junction had 9 bases not matched to a gene; V was cut back by 4 bases and J by 10 bases. From germline, CDR1 is SGHTA and CDR2 FQGTGA. CDR3 amino acids: CASSSLGLAGAEEQFF. CDR3 sequence (DNA): TGTGCCAGCAGCTCATTGGGACTAGCGGGGGCGGAGGAGCAGTTCTTC.

This chain joins TRBV24-1 and TRBJ1-4; weak D call: TRBD1 (5 bases). This CDR3 has 14 amino acids. Per the germline V gene, CDR1 is KGHDR and CDR2 is SFDVKD. The V end was cut by 5 bases, the J end by 4 bases, with 10 bases between. The CDR3 nucleotides read TGTGCCACCAGTGCGGGGGGGAATAATGAAAAACTGTTTTTT. Translating it yields CATSAGGNNEKLFF.

The gene calls are TRBV6-5 and TRBJ1-2, with D possibly being TRBD1 (5 bases). The germline V gene encodes CDR1 MNHEY and CDR2 SVGAGI. Deletions cut 7 bases from V and 6 bases from J, with 15 bases between. The CDR3 runs 13 residues. CDR3 sequence reads: CASIAHQGNGYTF. DNA for the CDR3: TGTGCCAGCATCGCCCACCAGGGTAATGGCTACACCTTC.

The CDR3 bases are TGTGCCAGCTCCCAACTAGCCTCGAACACCGGGGAGCTGTTTTTT. It encodes CASSQLASNTGELFF. This chain joins TRBV18 and TRBJ2-2, with a possible D match to TRBD2 (6 bases). The germline V and J ends were trimmed by 6 bases and 0 bases, with 11 bases remaining between them. The CDR3 sequence is 15 residues long. Germline assignment: CDR1 KGHSH and CDR2 LQKENI.

V and J are TRBV4-3 and TRBJ1-2; D gene uncertain. Germline V gene sequence: CDR1 LGHNA, CDR2 YSLEER. The CDR3 covers 15 residues. Trimming took off 0 bases at V and 7 bases at J, with 15 bases between the two ends. CDR3 sequence (DNA): TGCGCCAGCAGCCAAGATCTGGGGAGAGAGAGTGGCTACACCTTC. Its protein is CASSQDLGRESGYTF.

The V and J genes are TRBV7-8 and TRBJ1-5; TRBD1 might be the D (6 bases). This CDR3 has 16 amino acids. V dropped 5 bases and J dropped 6 bases, with 20 bases sitting between them. Per germline, CDR1 SGHVS and CDR2 FQNEAQ. The CDR3 DNA is TGTGCCAGCAGCCTCACCCTAGCGGGGGGCCCTCAGCCCCAGCATTTT. Its protein product is CASSLTLAGGPQPQHF.